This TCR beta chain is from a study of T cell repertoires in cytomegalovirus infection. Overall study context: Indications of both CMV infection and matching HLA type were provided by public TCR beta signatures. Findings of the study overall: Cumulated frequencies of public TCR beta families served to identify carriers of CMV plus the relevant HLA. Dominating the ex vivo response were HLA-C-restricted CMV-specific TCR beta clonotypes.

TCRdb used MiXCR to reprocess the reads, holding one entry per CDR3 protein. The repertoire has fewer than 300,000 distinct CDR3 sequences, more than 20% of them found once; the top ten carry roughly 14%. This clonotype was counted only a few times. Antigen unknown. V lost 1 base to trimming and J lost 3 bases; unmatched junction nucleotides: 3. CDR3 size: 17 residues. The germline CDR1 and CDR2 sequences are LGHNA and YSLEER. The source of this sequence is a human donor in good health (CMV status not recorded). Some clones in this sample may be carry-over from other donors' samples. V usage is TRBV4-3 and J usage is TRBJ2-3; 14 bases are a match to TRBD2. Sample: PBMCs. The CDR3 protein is CASSQAGTSGGTDTQYF. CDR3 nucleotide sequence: TGCGCCAGCAGCCAAGCCGGGACTAGCGGGGGAACAGATACGCAGTATTTT.